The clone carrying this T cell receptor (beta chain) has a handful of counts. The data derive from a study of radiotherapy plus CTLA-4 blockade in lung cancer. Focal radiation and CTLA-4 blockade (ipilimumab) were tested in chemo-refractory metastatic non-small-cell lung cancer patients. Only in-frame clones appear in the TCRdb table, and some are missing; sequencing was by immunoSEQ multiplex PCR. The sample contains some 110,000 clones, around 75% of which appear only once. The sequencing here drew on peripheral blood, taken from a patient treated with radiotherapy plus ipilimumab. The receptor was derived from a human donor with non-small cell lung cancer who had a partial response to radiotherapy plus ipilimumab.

In DNA, the CDR3 is TGTGCCAGCAGGGGTACTACAGGTAACACTGAAGCTTTCTTT. Protein product: CASRGTTGNTEAFF. The genes are TRBV28 and TRBJ1-1; perhaps TRBD1 as D (5 bases). Trimming pared 6 bases from V and 2 bases from J, leaving 13 bases between. CDR3 length: 14 residues. Germline V gene sequence: CDR1 MDHEN, CDR2 SYDVKM.